This is a list of T cell receptor beta chains from one sample in a study of shared clonotypes between healthy human individuals. Profiled with immunoSEQ multiplex PCR; TCRdb holds only in-frame clones, not every one. This sample has roughly 2.1 million clones, with approximately 94% found just once. What was sequenced was naive CD8+ T cells from PBMCs. Receptor source: a man younger than 35 in good health. Some clones in this sample may be carry-over from other donors' samples. Both conserved end residues are part of each CDR3. D genes are given only for firm matches. Expanded clones are given a class, and other clones once, few, many or no size at all.

TRBV2	TRBD1	NA	TRBJ1-1	TGTGCCAGCAGGGGGACAGAGTTGATGAACACTGAAGCTTTCTTT	CASRGTELMNTEAFF
TRBV27	NA	NA	TRBJ1-4	TGTGCCAGCAGTTTGCGGAGCCGCACTAATGAAAAACTGTTTTTT	CASSLRSRTNEKLFF
TRBV7-9	TRBD1	few	TRBJ1-2	TGTGCCAGCAGCGGGAAGGGACAGGGGATGTTTTACTATGGCTACACCTTC	CASSGKGQGMFYYGYTF
TRBV7-8	TRBD2	NA	TRBJ2-7	TGTGCCAGCAGCTTAGTACCCGGTCGCGGGGGTGAGCAGTACTTC	CASSLVPGRGGEQYF
TRBV6-1	NA	NA	TRBJ1-2	TGTGCCAGCAGGGTCCCGGGACTAACTGGCTACACCTTC	CASRVPGLTGYTF
TRBV4-1	NA	NA	TRBJ2-7	TGCGCCAGCAGCCTCCTGTCAGGGGCGCCCGACGAGCAGTACTTC	CASSLLSGAPDEQYF
TRBV7-9	NA	NA	TRBJ2-1	TGTGCCACCAAGGATCCAAATGAGCAGTTCTTC	CATKDPNEQFF
TRBV27	NA	NA	TRBJ2-5	TGTGCCAGCAGTTTGGCCAGGGGTTGGGAGACCCAGTACTTC	CASSLARGWETQYF
TRBV9	NA	once	TRBJ2-2	TGTGCCAGCAGCGTAAATACAAGGGAGCTGTTTTTT	CASSVNTRELFF
TRBV7-2	NA	NA	TRBJ1-6	TGTGCCAGCACTCCCGTAGGCAGGGATGCTTCACCCCTCCACTTT	CASTPVGRDASPLHF
TRBV9	TRBD2	NA	TRBJ2-2	TGTGCCAGCAGCCCCGGGGCTAGCGGGAGTACCGGGGAGCTGTTTTTT	CASSPGASGSTGELFF
TRBV27	NA	NA	TRBJ1-2	TGTGCCAGCAGTTTCGCCGGGACGGAGAATGGCTACACCTTC	CASSFAGTENGYTF
TRBV7-9	NA	NA	TRBJ2-1	TGTGCCAGCGGGGTTGGGTACAATGAGCAGTTCTTC	CASGVGYNEQFF
TRBV27	TRBD1	NA	TRBJ1-5	TGTGCCAGCAGTACGGCAGGGGGGCTCCCGCCCCAGCATTTT	CASSTAGGLPPQHF
TRBV6-5	NA	NA	TRBJ2-7	TGTGCCAGCAGTTACGGGGGACCCCACTACGAGCAGTACTTC	CASSYGGPHYEQYF
TRBV4-3	NA	NA	TRBJ1-2	TGCGCCAGCAGCCAAGAACAGAGCGCTAACTATGGCTACACCTTC	CASSQEQSANYGYTF
TRBV4-3	TRBD2	NA	TRBJ2-5	TGCGCCAGCAGCCTAGGACTAGCGGGAGATCAAGAGACCCAGTACTTC	CASSLGLAGDQETQYF
TRBV27	TRBD1	NA	TRBJ1-3	TGTGCCAGCAGAAGACAGGGGGGACCTGGAAACACCATATATTTT	CASRRQGGPGNTIYF
TRBV7-9	NA	once	TRBJ1-1	TGTGCCAGCAGCCCCTACGAGGGGAACAGGCTGAACACTGAAGCTTTCTTT	CASSPYEGNRLNTEAFF
TRBV27	TRBD1	NA	TRBJ2-7	TGTGCCAGCAGTCCCAGGACAGGATGGCACGAGCAGTACTTC	CASSPRTGWHEQYF
TRBV7-4	NA	NA	TRBJ1-5	TGTGCCAGCAGCTTCCGGACACTAAATCAGCCCCAGCATTTT	CASSFRTLNQPQHF
TRBV13	TRBD2	once	TRBJ2-1	TGTGCCAGCAGCTTAGAAGGGACTAGCGGGCGCGCCAAGCAGTTCTTC	CASSLEGTSGRAKQFF
TRBV30	TRBD1	NA	TRBJ2-2	TGTGCCTGTTTTTCCGGGACAGGGAGGGGCCGGGGAGCTGTTTTT	CACFSGTGRGRGAVF
TRBV4-1	NA	NA	TRBJ2-7	TGCGCCAGCAGCCACGGGGACGGTACCTACGAGCAGTACTTC	CASSHGDGTYEQYF
TRBV6-5	NA	NA	TRBJ1-1	TGTGCCAGCAGTTACTCAAGGGGTTCTTTCACTGAAGCTTTCTTT	CASSYSRGSFTEAFF
TRBV9	TRBD1	NA	TRBJ2-6	TGTGCCAGCAGCGTGGAAAGGGACAGGGGGCGTGGGGCCAACGTCCTGACTTTC	CASSVERDRGRGANVLTF
TRBV7-6	TRBD2	NA	TRBJ2-3	TGTGCCAGCAGCTTAGGAAGCGGGACGGGCACAGATACGCAGTATTTT	CASSLGSGTGTDTQYF
TRBV9	NA	NA	TRBJ2-4	TGTGCCAGCAGCGGGGGCAGGACCGACAAAATTCAGTACTTC	CASSGGRTDKIQYF
TRBV19	NA	NA	TRBJ2-7	TGTGCCAGTAGTACGGTCCGTGGAGGGAGCTCCTACGAGCAGTACTTC	CASSTVRGGSSYEQYF
TRBV19	NA	NA	TRBJ2-7	TGTGCCAGTAGTTGGTCCTCAGGTTGGGAGGAGCAGTACTTC	CASSWSSGWEEQYF
TRBV13	NA	NA	TRBJ2-3	TGTGCCAGCAGCGGACCCCTGGCGGGAACTAGCACAGATACGCAGTATTTT	CASSGPLAGTSTDTQYF
TRBV6-5	NA	NA	TRBJ2-7	TGTGCCAGCAGTTACATCTCCGGCGAGCAGTACTTC	CASSYISGEQYF
TRBV2	NA	NA	TRBJ2-2	TGTGCCAGCAGTGGACCCAGGGGCCCTGACACCGGGGAGCTGTTTTTT	CASSGPRGPDTGELFF
TRBV5-1	TRBD1	once	TRBJ2-5	TGCGCCAGCACCTCGGACAGGGGAGGCCAAGAGACCCAGTACTTC	CASTSDRGGQETQYF
TRBV6-1	TRBD1	NA	TRBJ1-5	TGTGCCAGCAGTGGTACAGGGGTTTCCACCCAACCCCCATTTAATCAGCCCCAGCATTTT	CASSGTGVSTQPPFNQPQHF
TRBV29-1	NA	NA	TRBJ2-1	TGCAGCGTTTGGCCCGCGGTTAACAATGAGCAGTTCTTC	CSVWPAVNNEQFF
TRBV4-1	TRBD1	NA	TRBJ1-2	TGCGCCAGCAGCCAACGTCCCGGGACAGGGGCTTTAGGCTACACCTTC	CASSQRPGTGALGYTF
TRBV11-3	TRBD1	NA	TRBJ1-5	TGTGCCAGCAGCTTAGTCCGGTCGGGGGGACAGGGGGCCCAGCCCCAGCATTTT	CASSLVRSGGQGAQPQHF
TRBV28	NA	NA	TRBJ2-2	TGTGCCAGCAGTGCGGGGACCGGGGAGCTGTTTTTT	CASSAGTGELFF
TRBV5-5	NA	NA	TRBJ1-3	TGTGCCAGCAGCATCCCACCGGGGGTCACTGGAAACACCATATATTTT	CASSIPPGVTGNTIYF
TRBV11-3	NA	once	TRBJ2-7	TGTGCCAGCAGCTTTGAGAGTTCCTACGAGCAGTACTTC	CASSFESSYEQYF
TRBV15	NA	NA	TRBJ2-2	TGTGCCACCAGCAGGGGCCGGGAAGAGTCCGGGGAGCTGTTTTTT	CATSRGREESGELFF
TRBV5-1	TRBD2	NA	TRBJ2-1	TGCGCCAGCAGCTTGTCCGGAAGCGGGAGGACCTACAATGAGCAGTTCTTC	CASSLSGSGRTYNEQFF
TRBV7-9	NA	NA	TRBJ1-5	TGTGCCAGCAGCTTAGGAGAGACTCAGCCCCAGCATTTT	CASSLGETQPQHF
TRBV7-9	TRBD1	NA	TRBJ1-2	TGTGCCAGCAGCATAGCCGGGACAGGGAATGGCTACACCTTC	CASSIAGTGNGYTF
TRBV11-2	NA	NA	TRBJ2-7	TGTGCCAGCAGCTTAGTGGTCGGGCACTCCTACGAGCAGTACTTC	CASSLVVGHSYEQYF
TRBV15	NA	once	TRBJ2-3	TGTGCCACCAGCAGTTTACCGGGGGACAGCCGCACAGATACGCAGTATTTT	CATSSLPGDSRTDTQYF
TRBV7-9	NA	NA	TRBJ2-4	TGTGCCAGCAGCCTACAATACAGAGCCAAAAACATTCAGTACTTC	CASSLQYRAKNIQYF
TRBV7-8	NA	NA	TRBJ2-7	TGTGCCAGCAGCCTCGGGTTCTCCTACGAGCAGTACTTC	CASSLGFSYEQYF
TRBV9	NA	NA	TRBJ2-1	TGTGCCAGCAGCGCCGGGGCCCCCCGGGATTATGAGCAGTTCTTC	CASSAGAPRDYEQFF
TRBV11-2	NA	NA	TRBJ2-3	TGTGCCAGCAGCTTAGGCAGGCGTAGCACAGATACGCAGTATTTT	CASSLGRRSTDTQYF